This T cell receptor (beta chain) was observed in a study of blood T cell repertoires in COVID-19. About the research overall: Samples of COVID-19 (acute and convalescent) were obtained from the United States, Italy and Spain. PBMCs, B-cell-depleted T cells, or T cells were the source of the cDNA or gDNA that made up the material.

Germline values: CDR1 LNHDA, CDR2 SQIVND (reference sequence). Trimming removed 6 bases at V and 6 bases at J, with 12 bases between. The CDR3 length is 13 residues. Using immunoSEQ multiplex PCR, the repertoire was profiled, and TCRdb retains in-frame clones only, with some absent. Counted here are around 370,000 clones, around 91% occurring once; the ten biggest clones make up less than 3.5%. Sequenced sample: peripheral blood. The sequence was collected from a woman aged 18-29 years who had recovered from COVID-19. The chain combines TRBV19 with TRBJ1-5; possible D gene TRBD1, 6 bases. CDR3 nucleotide sequence: TGTGCCAGTAGGCGTCAGGGGAGTCAGCCCCAGCATTTT. As protein: CASRRQGSQPQHF.